These T cell receptor beta chains were read from a single sample in a study of shared clonotypes between healthy human individuals. Sequencing was performed with immunoSEQ multiplex PCR; in TCRdb, only in-frame clones are kept and a portion is missing. The sample holds 1.4 million or so clones, 98% seen once. Specimen: naive CD4+ T cells sorted from blood. The receptors derive from a man aged 25-45 years in good health. The CDR3 runs from the conserved cysteine through the conserved F or W. Clone size is stated in some rows and not others, as once, few, many or a class when expanded.

V	size	CDR3
TRBV7-3	-	CASSLTKGARQYF
TRBV6-5	few	CASRPLLATGELFF
TRBV18	-	CASSPTDTPGANVLTF
TRBV28	-	CASSRDPTGLQYF
TRBV5-1	-	CASSFGGRGGYRIYEQFF
TRBV5-4	-	CASSRDWFQVDTQYF
TRBV10-3	-	CAISGRQGASVRGEQYF
TRBV10-3	-	CAISVHIYEQYF
TRBV28	once	CASRAVQETQYF
TRBV29-1	-	CSPKGLTTDTQYF
TRBV7-8	-	CASRLTSASYNEQFF